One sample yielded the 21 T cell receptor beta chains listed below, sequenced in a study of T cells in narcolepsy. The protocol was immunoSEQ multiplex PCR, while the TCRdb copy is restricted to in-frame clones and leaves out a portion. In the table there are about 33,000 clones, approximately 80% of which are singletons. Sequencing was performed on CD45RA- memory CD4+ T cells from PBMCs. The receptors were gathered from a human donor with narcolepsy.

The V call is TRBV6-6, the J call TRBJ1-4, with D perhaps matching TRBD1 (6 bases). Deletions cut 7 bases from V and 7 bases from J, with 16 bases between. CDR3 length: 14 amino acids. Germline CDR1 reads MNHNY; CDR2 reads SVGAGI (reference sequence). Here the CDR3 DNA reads TGTGCCAGCATTATAAGGGAGGGGGGTGAAAAACTGTTTTTT. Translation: CASIIREGGEKLFF.

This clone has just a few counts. The CDR3 DNA is TGTGCCAGCAGTTGGACAGGGGGCCAAGATCAGCCCCAGCATTTT. Amino acids: CASSWTGGQDQPQHF. The chain links TRBV6-1 to TRBJ1-5; 11 positions match TRBD1. This CDR3 is built from 15 residues. Germline lookup yields CDR1 MNHNS and CDR2 SASEGT. V trimming: 5 bases; J trimming: 5 bases; junction bases outside the gene matches: 5.

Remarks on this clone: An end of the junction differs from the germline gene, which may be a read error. In nucleotides, the CDR3 is TGCGCCAGCAGCTTGGACGGAGTAGCGGGGGGCCAAGGGACCCAGTACTTC. Protein sequence: CASSLDGVAGGQGTQYF. The chain recombines TRBV5-1 with TRBJ2-5; 10 positions match TRBD2. CDR1 is SGHRS, CDR2 YFSETQ, per germline. The CDR3 runs to 17 residues.

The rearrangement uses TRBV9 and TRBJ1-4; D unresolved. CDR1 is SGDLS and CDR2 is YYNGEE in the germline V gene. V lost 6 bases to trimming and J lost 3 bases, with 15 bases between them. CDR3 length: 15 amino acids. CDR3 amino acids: CASTKGGFANEKLFF. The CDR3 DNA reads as TGTGCCAGCACTAAAGGCGGGTTTGCTAATGAAAAACTGTTTTTT.

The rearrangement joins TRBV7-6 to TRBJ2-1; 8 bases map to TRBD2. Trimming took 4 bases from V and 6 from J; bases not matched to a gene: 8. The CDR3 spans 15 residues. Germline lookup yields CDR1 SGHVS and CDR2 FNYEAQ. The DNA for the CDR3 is TGTGCCAGCAGCTCCCGGACCCGGGGGGGCAATGAGCAGTTCTTC. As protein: CASSSRTRGGNEQFF.

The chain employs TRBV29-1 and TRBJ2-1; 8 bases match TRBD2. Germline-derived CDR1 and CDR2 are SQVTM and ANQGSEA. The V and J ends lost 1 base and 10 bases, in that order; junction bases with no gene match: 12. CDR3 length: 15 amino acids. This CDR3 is CSVEGAGGPIREQFF. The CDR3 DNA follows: TGCAGCGTTGAAGGGGCGGGGGGACCGATTAGGGAGCAGTTCTTC.

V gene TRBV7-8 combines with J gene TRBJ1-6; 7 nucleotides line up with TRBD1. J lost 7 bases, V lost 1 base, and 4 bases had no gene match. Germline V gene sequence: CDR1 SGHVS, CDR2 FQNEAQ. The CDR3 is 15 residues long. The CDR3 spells CASSLGTGQNSPLHF. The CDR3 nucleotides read TGTGCCAGCAGCTTAGGGACAGGCCAGAATTCACCCCTCCACTTT. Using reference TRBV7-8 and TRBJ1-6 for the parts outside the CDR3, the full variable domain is GAGVSQSPRYKVAKRGQDVALRCDPISGHVSLFWYQQALGQGPEFLTYFQNEAQLDKSGLPSDRFFAERPEGSVSTLKIQRTQQEDSAVYLCASSLGTGQNSPLHFGNGTRLTVT.

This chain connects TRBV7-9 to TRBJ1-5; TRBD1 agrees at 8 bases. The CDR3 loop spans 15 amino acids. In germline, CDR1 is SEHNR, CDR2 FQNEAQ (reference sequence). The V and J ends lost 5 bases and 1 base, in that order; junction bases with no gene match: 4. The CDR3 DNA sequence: TGTGCCAGCAGCCAGGGGGCAGGGAGCAATCAGCCCCAGCATTTT. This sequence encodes CASSQGAGSNQPQHF.

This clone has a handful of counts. CDR3: CASSSRAGAEQFF. The CDR3 DNA is TGTGCCAGCAGCTCCCGCGCCGGGGCTGAGCAGTTCTTC. The genes are TRBV9 and TRBJ2-1; either TRBD1 or TRBD2 may supply D (5 bases each). CDR1 SGDLS and CDR2 YYNGEE come from the germline V gene. This CDR3 is built from 13 residues. Trimming removed 4 bases from V and 9 bases from J, with 14 bases in between.

The chain's CDR3 is CASSFSGDEQFF. The CDR3 coding sequence is TGTGCCAGCAGCTTCTCGGGGGATGAGCAGTTCTTC. V usage is TRBV7-3 and J usage is TRBJ2-1; maybe TRBD2 (6 bases). Trimming cost V 3 bases and J 8 bases, with 8 bases left between them. CDR1 is SGHTA, CDR2 FQGTGA, per germline. The length of the CDR3 is 12 residues.

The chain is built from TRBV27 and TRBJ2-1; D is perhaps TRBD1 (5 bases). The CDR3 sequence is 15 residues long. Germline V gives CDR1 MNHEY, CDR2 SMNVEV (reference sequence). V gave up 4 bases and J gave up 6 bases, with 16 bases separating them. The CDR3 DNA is TGTGCCAGCAGTTCCCTCTCACAGGCCGGCAATGAGCAGTTCTTC. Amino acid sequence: CASSSLSQAGNEQFF.

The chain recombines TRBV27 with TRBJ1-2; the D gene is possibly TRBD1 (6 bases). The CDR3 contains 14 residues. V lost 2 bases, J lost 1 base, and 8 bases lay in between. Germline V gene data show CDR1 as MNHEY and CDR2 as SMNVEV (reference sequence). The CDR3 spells CASSLKGGNYGYTF. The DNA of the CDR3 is TGTGCCAGCAGTTTAAAGGGGGGTAACTATGGCTACACCTTC.

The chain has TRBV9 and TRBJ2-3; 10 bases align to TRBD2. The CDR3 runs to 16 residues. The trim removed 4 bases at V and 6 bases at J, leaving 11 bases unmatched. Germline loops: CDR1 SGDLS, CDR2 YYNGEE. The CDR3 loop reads CASSSPLAGRGDTQYF. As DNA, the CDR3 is TGTGCCAGCAGCTCCCCACTAGCGGGGAGGGGGGATACGCAGTATTTT.

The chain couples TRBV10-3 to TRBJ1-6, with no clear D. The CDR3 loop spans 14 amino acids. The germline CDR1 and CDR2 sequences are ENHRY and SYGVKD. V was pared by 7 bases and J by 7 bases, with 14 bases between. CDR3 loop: CAIKGSSLNSPLHF. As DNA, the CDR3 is TGTGCCATCAAGGGAAGCAGCCTGAATTCACCCCTCCACTTT.

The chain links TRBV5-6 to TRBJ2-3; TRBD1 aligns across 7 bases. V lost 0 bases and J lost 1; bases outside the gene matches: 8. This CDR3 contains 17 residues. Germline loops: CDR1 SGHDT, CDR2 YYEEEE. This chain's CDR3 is CASSLDFRQGGTDTQYF. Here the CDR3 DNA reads TGTGCCAGCAGCTTGGATTTTAGGCAGGGGGGCACAGATACGCAGTATTTT.

The CDR3: CASSIRRGTEAFF. In nucleotides, the CDR3 is TGTGCCAGCAGCATACGCAGGGGGACTGAAGCTTTCTTT. V and J are TRBV7-9 and TRBJ1-1; the match to TRBD1 covers 7 bases. The CDR3 covers 13 residues. The germline V gene has CDR1 SEHNR and CDR2 FQNEAQ (reference sequence). J gave up 5 bases and V 5 bases, and 5 bases lay outside the gene matches.

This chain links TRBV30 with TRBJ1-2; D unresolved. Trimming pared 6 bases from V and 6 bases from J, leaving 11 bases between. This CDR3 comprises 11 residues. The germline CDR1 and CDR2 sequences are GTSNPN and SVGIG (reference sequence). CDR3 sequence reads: CACTGQNGYTF. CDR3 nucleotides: TGTGCCTGCACCGGGCAGAATGGCTACACCTTC.

In DNA, the CDR3 is TGTGCCTGGAGTGGGGGACAGGGGACAGATACGCAGTATTTT. Amino acid sequence: CAWSGGQGTDTQYF. The V gene is TRBV30, the J gene TRBJ2-3, with 10 bases identical to TRBD1. Germline CDR1 GTSNPN, CDR2 SVGIG (reference sequence). V gave up 1 base and J gave up 3 bases; unmatched junction bases: 1. The CDR3 has 14 residues. The full variable domain, rest sourced from reference TRBV30 and TRBJ2-3, is SQTIHQWPATLVQPVGSPLSLECTVEGTSNPNLYWYRQAAGRGLQLLFYSVGIGQISSEVPQNLSASRPQDRQFILSSKKLLLSDSGFYLCAWSGGQGTDTQYFGPGTRLTVL.

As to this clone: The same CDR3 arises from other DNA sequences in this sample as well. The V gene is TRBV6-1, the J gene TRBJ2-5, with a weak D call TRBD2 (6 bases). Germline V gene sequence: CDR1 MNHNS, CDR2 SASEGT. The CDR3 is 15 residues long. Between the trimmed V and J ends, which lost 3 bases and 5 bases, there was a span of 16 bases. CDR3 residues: CASSEAGLRSETQYF. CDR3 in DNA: TGTGCCAGCAGTGAGGCGGGACTCCGCTCTGAGACCCAGTACTTC.

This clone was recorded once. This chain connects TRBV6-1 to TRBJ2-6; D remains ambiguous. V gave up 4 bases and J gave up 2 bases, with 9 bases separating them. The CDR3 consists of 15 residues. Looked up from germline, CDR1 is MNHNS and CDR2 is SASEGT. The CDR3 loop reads CASSGGGPGANVLTF. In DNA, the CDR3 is TGTGCCAGCAGTGGAGGTGGTCCTGGGGCCAACGTCCTGACTTTC.

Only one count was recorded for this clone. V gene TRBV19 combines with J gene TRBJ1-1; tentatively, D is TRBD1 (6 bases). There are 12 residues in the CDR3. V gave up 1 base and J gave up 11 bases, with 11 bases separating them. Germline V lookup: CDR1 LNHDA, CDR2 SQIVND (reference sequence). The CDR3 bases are TGTGCCAGTAGTATAGGGGCAGGGGTGGCTTTCTTT. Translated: CASSIGAGVAFF.